This TCR beta chain was sequenced in a study of PD-L1 blockade in urothelial cancer. The overall study: Once treatment had started, blood was analyzed at 3 weeks (second dose) and again at 6 weeks.

The time point here: pretreatment peripheral blood. The CDR3 loop spans 14 amino acids. V was cut by 3 bases and J by 3 bases, with 11 bases left in between. Germline CDR1 PRHDT, CDR2 FYEKMQ (reference sequence). This clone appeared a single time. Repertoires were generated with immunoSEQ multiplex PCR, while TCRdb's copy carries only in-frame clones and drops some. This sample carries 85,000 to 90,000 clones, over 75% of them seen once, and the ten largest clones take about an eighth. Sequencing was performed on PBMCs, taken around atezolizumab (anti-PD-L1) treatment. The clonotype was recovered from a man between 60 and 70 years old with urothelial cancer. This chain links TRBV13 with TRBJ1-1; D might be TRBD1 (5 bases). CDR3 in DNA: TGTGCCAGCAGCTTCCTCTCGGGGGACACTGAAGCTTTCTTT. The encoded protein is CASSFLSGDTEAFF.